This TCR beta chain was profiled in a study of blood T cell repertoires in COVID-19. Study context: Sources were T cells, B-cell-depleted T cells, or PBMCs; the material itself was cDNA or gDNA.

CDR3 length: 17 residues. V dropped 5 bases and J dropped 7; count of bases not matched to a gene: 17. Germline V lookup: CDR1 SGHAT, CDR2 FQNNGV. In the study's own analysis: Amplification with reference gene primers provided the estimates of nucleated cell counts. Method: immunoSEQ multiplex PCR; TCRdb's copy keeps in-frame clones and lacks some. That table is the source of V, J and clone size, and D and trimming were worked out from the DNA. This sample has over 120,000 clones, with about 90% found just once. The V gene is TRBV11-2, the J gene TRBJ1-2; 9 bases map to TRBD1. The sequence derives from a woman in her forties or fifties with acute or convalescent COVID-19. What was sequenced was peripheral blood. Written as DNA, the CDR3 is TGTGCCAGCAGCAACGACCCGGACAGGGGTATTTCTGGTGGCTACACCTTC. Encoded protein: CASSNDPDRGISGGYTF. The entire variable domain, with the rest obtained from reference TRBV11-2 and TRBJ1-2, is as follows: EAGVAQSPRYKIIEKRQSVAFWCNPISGHATLYWYQQILGQGPKLLIQFQNNGVVDDSQLPKDRFSAERLKGVDSTLKIQPAKLEDSAVYLCASSNDPDRGISGGYTFGSGTRLTVV.